The 29 T cell receptor beta chains below all came from one sample that was sequenced in a study of T cell repertoires in cytomegalovirus infection. TCRdb re-called the reads with MiXCR, one entry per CDR3 protein. The sample holds around 770,000 distinct CDR3 sequences, roughly 28% seen once. These receptors' antigens are unknown. Here the sequenced sample was cultured CD8+ T cells from PBMCs, taken from culture after CMV antigen stimulation. Receptor source: a human donor in good health (CMV status not recorded). Some clones in this sample may be carry-over from other donors' samples.

The chain joins TRBV6-8 to TRBJ1-5; D is perhaps TRBD1 (6 bases). This CDR3 comprises 14 residues. V was pared by 4 bases and J by 6 bases, with 13 bases between. Per germline, CDR1 MNHGY and CDR2 SAAAGT. Here the CDR3 reads CASSLQGKGQPQHF. The CDR3 DNA follows: TGTGCCAGCAGTTTACAGGGAAAAGGTCAGCCCCAGCATTTT.

This clonotype was detected only a few times. This rearrangement joins TRBV28 to TRBJ2-7, with TRBD1 matching over 7 bases. Germline CDR1 reads MDHEN; CDR2 reads SYDVKM. The length of the CDR3 is 15 residues. V was clipped by 4 bases and J by 6 bases; unmatched bases: 12. The CDR3 here is CASSSPILQGSEQYV. As DNA, the CDR3 is TGTGCCAGCAGTTCCCCCATCCTACAGGGGTCCGAGCAGTACGTC.

The gene calls are TRBV19 and TRBJ2-1, with 7 bases aligning to TRBD2. V was clipped by 7 bases and J by 7 bases; unmatched bases: 13. Per the germline V gene, CDR1 is LNHDA and CDR2 is SQIVND (reference sequence). The CDR3 runs 15 residues. CDR3 sequence reads: CASTQYGSGGNEQFF. The DNA of the CDR3 is TGTGCCAGTACCCAATACGGGTCGGGGGGAAATGAGCAGTTCTTC.

J is TRBJ1-2 and V is TRBV27, with D hard to call. V was trimmed by 6 bases and J by 4 bases, leaving 21 bases between them. The V gene's germline CDR1 is MNHEY and CDR2 SMNVEV (reference sequence). This CDR3 comprises 16 residues. CDR3 amino acids: CASSLTDPIAAYGYTF. CDR3 DNA: TGTGCCAGCAGCCTTACGGACCCTATTGCGGCCTATGGCTACACCTTC.

With regard to this clonotype: With a much larger clone just one base away, this may be a read error. This chain connects TRBV7-6 to TRBJ2-1, with 7 bases aligning to TRBD2. Germline-derived CDR1 and CDR2 are SGHVS and FNYEAQ. This CDR3 has 13 amino acids. CDR3 nucleotide sequence: TGTTCCAGCAGCCAAGGGAGGGTGAATGAGCAGTTCTTC. Translating it yields CSSSQGRVNEQFF.

This chain links TRBV28 with TRBJ2-2, with 7 bases fitting TRBD1. V was clipped by 2 bases and J by 3 bases; unmatched bases: 6. This CDR3 region has 16 residues. Germline CDR1 is MDHEN and CDR2 is SYDVKM. CDR3 protein: CASSLKVTGYTGELFF. In nucleotides, the CDR3 is TGTGCCAGCAGTTTAAAGGTGACAGGGTACACCGGGGAGCTGTTTTTT.

This clonotype was counted a few times. The chain has TRBV2 and TRBJ2-7; D perhaps matches TRBD1 (6 bases). This CDR3 comprises 13 residues. Deletions cut 3 bases from V and 3 bases from J, with 9 bases between. In germline, CDR1 is SNHLY, CDR2 FYNNEI. The chain's CDR3 is CASSEARGYEQYV. The CDR3, as DNA: TGTGCCAGCAGTGAGGCCAGGGGCTACGAGCAGTACGTC.

The chain employs TRBV27 and TRBJ2-1, with D uncertain. Trimming shortened V by 3 bases and J by 8 bases, and 11 bases separated the two germline ends. Germline-derived CDR1 and CDR2 are MNHEY and SMNVEV (reference sequence). CDR3 length equals 13 residues. Here the CDR3 reads CASSFSHFDEQFF. CDR3 bases: TGTGCCAGCAGTTTTTCCCATTTCGATGAGCAGTTCTTC.

The CDR3 loop reads CASSIGFNQPQHF. The CDR3 bases are TGTGCCAGCAGTATAGGGTTCAATCAGCCCCAGCATTTT. The V gene is TRBV6-8, the J gene TRBJ1-5; D gene ambiguous. V shed 5 bases and J shed 3 bases, with 8 bases lying between them. Germline V gene sequence: CDR1 MNHGY, CDR2 SAAAGT. The CDR3 is 13 amino acids.

In the case of this clonotype: Germline is not matched at one junction end, which may reflect a read error. CDR3 coding DNA: TGTTCCAGCAGCGTTAAGGGGCGACCAGCCGGGGAGCTGTTTTTT. Translation gives CSSSVKGRPAGELFF. The chain carries TRBV9 and TRBJ2-2; a weak D match, TRBD1 (5 bases). The CDR3 loop spans 15 amino acids. Germline assignment: CDR1 SGDLS and CDR2 YYNGEE.

The V call is TRBV19, the J call TRBJ2-2, with D uncertain. Germline V gene lookup returns CDR1 LNHDA and CDR2 SQIVND (reference sequence). V lost 1 base and J 6 bases, leaving 9 bases between the germline ends. CDR3 length: 14 amino acids. As DNA, the CDR3 is TGTGCCAGTAGTATAGGAGGCACCTCCGGGGAGCTGTTTTTT. Residues: CASSIGGTSGELFF.

Written as DNA, the CDR3 is TGTGCCAGCAGTACAGGGGACTACGAGCAGTACTTC. Encoded protein: CASSTGDYEQYF. The V and J genes are TRBV7-6 and TRBJ2-7, with 7 bases aligning to TRBD1. CDR1 and CDR2 from the germline V gene are SGHVS and FNYEAQ. Trimming removed 6 bases from V and 3 bases from J; junction bases left unmatched: 2. The CDR3 runs to 12 residues.

The rearrangement uses TRBV20-1 and TRBJ2-3, with D possibly TRBD1 on 5 matching bases. The CDR3 has 14 residues. From germline, CDR1 is DFQATT and CDR2 SNEGSKA (reference sequence). V dropped 1 base and J dropped 9 bases, with 17 bases sitting between them. This CDR3 reads CSARGQGLSRTQYF. The CDR3 DNA is TGCAGTGCTAGAGGTCAGGGTCTCAGTAGGACGCAGTATTTT.

This clonotype was seen ten or more times. The chain uses TRBV7-2 and TRBJ2-1; D perhaps matches TRBD1 (6 bases). Germline lookup yields CDR1 SGHTA and CDR2 FQGNSA. V was clipped by 5 bases and J by 0 bases, with 11 bases between them. The CDR3 has 15 amino acids. The CDR3 region is CASSAPGDSYNEQFF. Here the CDR3 DNA reads TGTGCCAGCAGCGCCCCAGGGGACTCCTACAATGAGCAGTTCTTC.

The chain carries TRBV28 and TRBJ1-5, with D possibly matching TRBD1 (5 bases). V shed 9 bases and J shed 3 bases, with 21 bases lying between them. CDR1 and CDR2 from the germline V gene are MDHEN and SYDVKM. This CDR3 contains 16 residues. The CDR3 nucleotides read TGTGCCAGTAGGGACCCATACAAGGGCCCCAATCAGCCCCAGCATTTT. This translates into CASRDPYKGPNQPQHF.

The rearrangement uses TRBV19 and TRBJ2-1; 11 positions agree with TRBD2. Looked up from germline, CDR1 is LNHDA and CDR2 is SQIVND (reference sequence). This CDR3 comprises 14 residues. V was clipped by 9 bases and J by 9 bases; unmatched bases: 10. Here the CDR3 reads CASAPGLAAGEQFF. CDR3 bases: TGTGCCAGCGCACCGGGACTAGCGGCGGGTGAGCAGTTCTTC.

This chain uses TRBV27 with TRBJ2-7; D possibly corresponds to TRBD1 (6 bases). The V gene's germline CDR1 is MNHEY and CDR2 SMNVEV (reference sequence). This CDR3 comprises 14 residues. Trimming stripped 3 bases from V and 2 bases from J, with 11 bases between. The CDR3 reads CASSLDRTTYEQYF. DNA of the CDR3: TGTGCCAGCAGTTTGGACAGAACCACCTACGAGCAGTACTTC.

The chain carries TRBV28 and TRBJ1-2, with D perhaps TRBD1 (5 bases). Germline-derived CDR1 and CDR2 are MDHEN and SYDVKM. CDR3 length equals 14 residues. V lost 1 base and J 3 bases, leaving 9 bases between the germline ends. The CDR3 region has the DNA TGTGCCAGCAGTTTATACCCGGGGGACTATGGCTACACCTTC. This translates into CASSLYPGDYGYTF.

The chain uses TRBV15 and TRBJ2-7; possibly TRBD1 for D (5 bases). Between the trimmed V and J ends, which lost 6 bases and 3 bases, there was a span of 15 bases. Germline loops: CDR1 LNHNV, CDR2 YYDKDF (reference sequence). CDR3 size: 14 residues. The CDR3 protein is CATSPTDKLYEQYF. The CDR3 DNA is TGTGCCACCAGTCCGACAGATAAACTCTACGAGCAGTACTTC.

The sample holds one count of this clonotype. The gene calls are TRBV5-4 and TRBJ2-5; weak D call: TRBD1 (5 bases). Germline V gene sequence: CDR1 SGHNT, CDR2 YYREEE (reference sequence). V dropped 4 bases and J dropped 2 bases, with 12 bases sitting between them. CDR3 length: 14 amino acids. Here the CDR3 DNA reads TGTGCCAGCAGCCAACAGGACAAACAAGAGACCCAGTACTTC. Encoded protein: CASSQQDKQETQYF.

This clonotype was seen more than once but under ten times. The chain has TRBV6-2 or TRBV6-3 and TRBJ1-1; D is uncertain. Trimming took off 10 bases at V and 1 base at J, with 13 bases between the two ends. CDR3 length: 13 amino acids. Germline V gene lookup returns CDR1 MNHEY and CDR2 SVGEGT. The CDR3 here is CAIQDGPNTEAFF. The CDR3 DNA is TGTGCCATTCAGGACGGACCGAACACTGAAGCTTTCTTT.

This chain uses TRBV2 with TRBJ2-7, with a tentative D call TRBD2 (6 bases). V lost 0 bases and J 4 bases, leaving 22 bases between the germline ends. The CDR3 contains 18 residues. Germline assignment: CDR1 SNHLY and CDR2 FYNNEI. The CDR3, as DNA: TGTGCCAGCAGTGAAGCGCGAACCATTCCGGGACTGTTGTACGAGCAGTACGTC. Protein: CASSEARTIPGLLYEQYV.

This clonotype was counted between two and nine times. V is TRBV6-1 and J is TRBJ2-1; TRBD2 aligns across 10 bases. V dropped 3 bases and J dropped 7; count of bases not matched to a gene: 3. CDR1 is MNHNS and CDR2 is SASEGT in the germline V gene. The CDR3 totals 14 residues. For the CDR3, the DNA is TGTGCCAGCAGTGAGCTAGCGGGGGTTAATGAGCAGTTCTTC. Amino acid sequence: CASSELAGVNEQFF.

The chain recombines TRBV29-1 with TRBJ2-3; 7 nucleotides match TRBD2. This CDR3 contains 15 residues. Germline-derived CDR1 and CDR2 are SQVTM and ANQGSEA. This chain's CDR3 is CSLSGSSLSTDTQYF. DNA for the CDR3: TGCAGTCTTAGCGGGTCTTCCCTTAGCACAGATACGCAGTATTTT.

This clonotype was seen a handful of times. The chain recombines TRBV6-1 with TRBJ2-7, with 10 bases matching TRBD1. Germline V gene data show CDR1 as MNHNS and CDR2 as SASEGT. The CDR3 is 14 amino acids. Losses at the gene ends were 1 base for V and 7 bases for J; bases not matched to a gene: 4. CDR3 region: CASSEGTGGEEQYV. The CDR3 bases are TGTGCCAGCAGTGAAGGGACAGGGGGAGAAGAGCAGTACGTC.

This clonotype was observed a handful of times. This chain uses TRBV6-1 with TRBJ2-7; D is ambiguous. Germline loops: CDR1 MNHNS, CDR2 SASEGT. Trimming removed 6 bases at V and 2 bases at J, with 11 bases between. This CDR3 has 13 amino acids. The DNA for the CDR3 is TGTGCCAGCAGCCTAGGGAAAGCCTACGAGCAGTACGTC. It encodes CASSLGKAYEQYV.

The chain has TRBV20-1 and TRBJ2-3, with TRBD2 matching over 11 bases. The CDR3 runs to 18 residues. The J segment lost 5 bases and the V segment lost 0 bases, leaving 13 bases of the junction unmatched. The germline V gene has CDR1 DFQATT and CDR2 SNEGSKA (reference sequence). The CDR3 coding sequence is TGCAGTGCTAGAGACGGGGAGGTAGCGGGGGGGTATGGAGATACGCAGTATTTT. Protein: CSARDGEVAGGYGDTQYF.

This rearrangement joins TRBV15 to TRBJ2-2; TRBD1 might be the D (5 bases). This CDR3 contains 16 residues. V lost 0 bases to trimming and J lost 1 base, with 9 bases between them. Germline V gene sequence: CDR1 LNHNV, CDR2 YYDKDF (reference sequence). DNA of the CDR3: TGTGCCACCAGCAGAGACCGACAGATGAACACCGGGGAGCTGTTTTTT. It specifies CATSRDRQMNTGELFF.

A few counts support this clonotype. This chain uses TRBV6-2 or TRBV6-3 with TRBJ2-1, with D hard to call. Germline V gene lookup returns CDR1 MNHEY and CDR2 SVGEGT. This CDR3 contains 15 residues. Trimming cost V 4 bases and J 0 bases, with 10 bases left between them. CDR3 coding DNA: TGTGCCAGCAGTTCCGACATAAGCTCCTACAATGAGCAGTTCTTC. Protein: CASSSDISSYNEQFF.